This record looks at one TCR beta chain sequence and its context. The antigen is unknown. After removal of 3 bases from V and 8 bases from J, the junction contained 4 bases not matched to a gene. CDR3 length: 15 amino acids. The germline CDR1 and CDR2 sequences are SGHTA and FQGTGA. The data are from a study of response to subunit inactivated influenza vaccine. Findings and limits, study-wide: Authors proposed each seasonal influenza vaccination draws in few new T cells.

Via MiXCR, TCRdb re-called the RT-PCR reads, giving one row per CDR3 protein. The data contain approximately 530,000 distinct CDR3 sequences, roughly 7.6% of them singletons. The genes are TRBV7-3 and TRBJ2-1; 13 bases align to TRBD2. Sequenced here: PBMCs from blood, sampled about 23 months after vaccination. The sequence was obtained from a man between 50 and 69 years old who received an inactivated influenza vaccine. In nucleotides, the CDR3 is TGTGCCAGCAGCTTGGGACTAGCGGGGTCCGATGAGCAGTTCTTC. It encodes CASSLGLAGSDEQFF.